The T cell receptor beta chain described here comes from a study of cytomegalovirus exposure and HLA in healthy donors. Study-level points and caveats: The study designated fewer than 200 TCR beta chains cytomegalovirus-associated. In a later analysis, at a false discovery rate of 0.05, 17,000 or so TCR beta sequences were associated with HLA alleles.

The PCR had 60 Vbeta and 13 Jbeta primers. This table comes from immunoSEQ multiplex PCR, and its TCRdb copy is limited to in-frame clones, with some not included. The sample yields approximately 140,000 clones, about 78% seen once. V gave up 6 bases and J gave up 3 bases; unmatched junction bases: 5. The CDR3 runs to 14 residues. Germline CDR1 is KGHSH and CDR2 is LQKENI. A remark on this clone: Its antigen is currently unknown.

The specimen was PBMCs. The source of this sequence is a male donor in good health and CMV-seronegative. V is TRBV18 and J is TRBJ1-5, with 7 bases aligning to TRBD1. CDR3 region: CASSQTGANQPQHF. The CDR3 nucleotides are TGTGCCAGCTCCCAAACAGGGGCCAATCAGCCCCAGCATTTT.